One sample yielded the 8 T cell receptor beta chains listed below, sequenced in a study of shared clonotypes between healthy human individuals. Repertoires were generated with immunoSEQ multiplex PCR, while TCRdb's copy carries only in-frame clones and drops some. The profile covers about 1.5 million clones, with around 98% appearing a single time and less than 0.55% taken by the ten largest. Sequencing was performed on naive CD4+ T cells sorted from blood. The subset is: CD45RA+ positively selected. The receptors shown here come from a young man in good health.

The V call is TRBV4-1, the J call TRBJ2-2; D could derive from TRBD1 or TRBD2 (5 bases each). V lost 0 bases to trimming and J lost 5 bases, with 10 bases between them. This CDR3 has 15 amino acids. CDR1 and CDR2 (germline): MGHRA, YSYEKL. CDR3: CASSQDRGGTGELFF. The CDR3 DNA sequence: TGCGCCAGCAGCCAAGACCGTGGGGGAACCGGGGAGCTGTTTTTT.

This chain links TRBV21-1 with TRBJ2-4; the D segment call TRBD1 is taken from the table without a DNA check. TRBV21-1 is a pseudogene segment. CDR3 length: 15 residues. The CDR3 is CASSKSCRGKNIQYF. In nucleotides, the CDR3 is TGTGCCAGCAGCAAATCGTGCAGGGGGAAAAACATTCAGTACTTC.

The J gene is TRBJ2-2, the V gene TRBV5-1; 10 nucleotides align to TRBD2. The V gene end was trimmed by 1 base and the J gene end by 5 bases; junction bases not matched to a gene: 5. The CDR3 has 16 residues. The germline V gene encodes CDR1 SGHRS and CDR2 YFSETQ. The CDR3 here is CASSLLTSGETGELFF. The CDR3 DNA reads as TGCGCCAGCAGCTTGTTAACTAGCGGGGAGACCGGGGAGCTGTTTTTT.

The CDR3 coding sequence is TGTGCCAGCAGTGAAATTGGACAAAACGAGCAGTTCTTC. Residues: CASSEIGQNEQFF. V gene TRBV6-1 combines with J gene TRBJ2-1, with D possibly TRBD1 on 5 matching bases. The CDR3 extends over 13 amino acids. Germline V gene sequence: CDR1 MNHNS, CDR2 SASEGT. V gave up 2 bases and J gave up 10 bases, with 12 bases separating them.

This chain connects TRBV29-1 to TRBJ2-5; 8 bases are a match to TRBD1. Germline CDR1 is SQVTM and CDR2 is ANQGSEA. Germline trimming cut 5 bases from V and 5 bases from J; bases unmatched to any gene: 4. The CDR3 covers 12 residues. CDR3 DNA sequence: TGCAGCGTTCACAGGGGGGAGGAGACCCAGTACTTC. Translated, it gives CSVHRGEETQYF.

The rearrangement uses TRBV4-3 and TRBJ2-7; D may be TRBD2 (5 bases). V was pared by 0 bases and J by 4 bases, with 13 bases between. There are 15 residues in the CDR3. Germline V gives CDR1 LGHNA, CDR2 YSLEER. This chain's CDR3 is CASSQEPGVMYEQYF. The CDR3 DNA reads as TGCGCCAGCAGCCAAGAGCCCGGGGTCATGTACGAGCAGTACTTC.

CDR3 in amino acids: CASSERAGETQYF. In DNA, the CDR3 is TGTGCCAGCAGTGAACGGGCCGGGGAGACCCAGTACTTC. The rearrangement links TRBV6-1 to TRBJ2-5; D is unresolved. Germline-derived CDR1 and CDR2 are MNHNS and SASEGT. Trimming shortened V by 2 bases and J by 5 bases, and 9 bases separated the two germline ends. CDR3 length: 13 residues.

The chain couples TRBV14 to TRBJ1-2; possibly TRBD1 for D (6 bases). Deletions cut 0 bases from V and 4 bases from J, with 12 bases between. Germline V gene lookup returns CDR1 SGHDN and CDR2 FVKESK. This CDR3 has 15 residues. This chain's CDR3 is CASSQDHLGAYGYTF. CDR3 nucleotides: TGTGCCAGCAGCCAAGATCACCTGGGGGCCTATGGCTACACCTTC. Complete variable domain (other parts from reference TRBV14 and TRBJ1-2): EAGVTQFPSHSVIEKGQTVTLRCDPISGHDNLYWYRRVMGKEIKFLLHFVKESKQDESGMPNNRFLAERTGGTYSTLKVQPAELEDSGVYFCASSQDHLGAYGYTFGSGTRLTVV.